This T cell receptor (beta chain) was observed in a study of blood T cell repertoires in COVID-19. Unmatched junction bases numbered 13, after V lost 5 bases and J lost 5 bases. This CDR3 spans 16 amino acids. Germline CDR1 LNHDA, CDR2 SQIVND (reference sequence). Using immunoSEQ multiplex PCR, the repertoire was profiled, and TCRdb retains in-frame clones only, with some absent. The top ten clones hold approximately 45% of a sample with around 61,000 clones, roughly 89% of them seen once. Sequencing used peripheral blood. The V and J genes are TRBV19 and TRBJ1-2; 8 positions agree with TRBD1. The sequence was obtained from a woman in her fifties or sixties with COVID-19, enrolled during active disease. The CDR3 sequence is CASSSGGQGRGYGYTF. CDR3 coding DNA: TGTGCCAGTAGTTCAGGAGGACAGGGAAGAGGATATGGCTACACCTTC.